The 10 T cell receptor beta chains reported below all come from one sample, sequenced in a study of PD-L1 blockade in urothelial cancer. This table comes from immunoSEQ multiplex PCR, and its TCRdb copy is limited to in-frame clones, with some not included. The sample lists 95,000 to 150,000 clones, approximately 85% seen once, with approximately 2.4% in the top ten. Time point noted: peripheral blood 6 weeks after treatment start. The specimen was PBMCs, collected around atezolizumab (anti-PD-L1) treatment. The receptors come from a man over 45 with urothelial cancer.

This rearrangement joins TRBV6-6 to TRBJ2-5; the D gene is possibly TRBD1 (5 bases). Germline CDR1 MNHNY, CDR2 SVGAGI (reference sequence). The CDR3 extends over 15 amino acids. V was cut by 6 bases and J by 2 bases, with 16 bases left in between. The CDR3 DNA is TGTGCCAGCAGGCACCAGACAGTCCCTCAAGAGACCCAGTACTTC. It translates to CASRHQTVPQETQYF.

On this clone itself: Germline and junction disagree at one end, which may indicate a read error. The chain links TRBV7-7 to TRBJ1-6; D is possibly TRBD1 (6 bases). This CDR3 comprises 13 residues. From germline, CDR1 is SSHAT and CDR2 FNYEAQ (reference sequence). Written as DNA, the CDR3 is TGTGCTAGCAGCTTGGACAGAGGTTCACCCCTCCACTTT. Its protein product is CASSLDRGSPLHF. The full variable domain, in which reference TRBV7-7 and TRBJ1-6 provide the parts outside the CDR3, is GAGVSQSPRYKVTKRGQDVTLRCDPISSHATLYWYQQALGQGPEFLTYFNYEAQPDKSGLPSDRFSAERPEGSISTLTIQRTEQRDSAMYRCASSLDRGSPLHFGNGTRLTVT.

This chain connects TRBV5-1 to TRBJ1-5, with TRBD1 identical over 8 bases. The CDR3 runs to 14 residues. The V segment lost 4 bases and the J segment 5 bases; nucleotides outside the gene matches: 5. Germline V gene sequence: CDR1 SGHRS, CDR2 YFSETQ. In DNA form, the CDR3 reads TGCGCCAGCAGCCCCGGACAGGGACATCAGCCCCAGCATTTT. Its translation is CASSPGQGHQPQHF.

This chain links TRBV10-3 with TRBJ1-5, with TRBD1 matching over 9 bases. Germline CDR1 ENHRY, CDR2 SYGVKD. Trimming cost V 0 bases and J 6 bases; bases outside gene matches: 12. This CDR3 has 18 amino acids. In DNA form, the CDR3 reads TGTGCCATCAGTGAGTCGACAGGGGGTCGGATAACCGGTCAGCCCCAGCATTTT. Protein product: CAISESTGGRITGQPQHF.

The rearrangement joins TRBV23-1 to TRBJ1-6; no definite D call. TRBV23-1 is treated as an ORF (open reading frame) with a function not yet certain. The V end was cut by 0 bases, the J end by 0 bases, with 12 bases between. The CDR3 spans 18 residues. The CDR3: CASSQSFNSFSYNSPLHF. The CDR3 DNA sequence: TGCGCCAGCAGTCAATCTTTCAACAGCTTCTCCTATAATTCACCCCTCCACTTT.

The chain uses TRBV7-2 and TRBJ2-2; 8 bases fit TRBD1. Germline-derived CDR1 and CDR2 are SGHTA and FQGNSA. The CDR3 is 18 residues long. V shed 1 base and J 7 bases; nucleotides not matched to a gene: 14. The CDR3 DNA is TGTGCCAGCAGCTTAGATTGGGGGACAGGCATGAGAAGCGGGGAGCTGTTTTTT. Protein sequence: CASSLDWGTGMRSGELFF.

The J gene is TRBJ1-1, the V gene TRBV28, with a weak D call TRBD1 (5 bases). This CDR3 contains 12 residues. Trimming shortened V by 8 bases and J by 4 bases, and 11 bases separated the two germline ends. The germline gives CDR1 MDHEN, CDR2 SYDVKM. The CDR3 nucleotides read TGTGCCAGCCGTTCGGGGGTCACTGAAGCTTTCTTT. This gives the protein CASRSGVTEAFF.

The chain recombines TRBV5-4 with TRBJ2-7; the D gene is possibly TRBD2 (5 bases). The V end lost 0 bases, the J end lost 7 bases, and 17 bases lay between the germline ends. The CDR3 covers 15 residues. Germline values: CDR1 SGHNT, CDR2 YYREEE (reference sequence). In DNA, the CDR3 is TGTGCCAGCAGCTTGGACGGCACCTCATCGGGGGAGCAGTACTTC. It encodes CASSLDGTSSGEQYF.

The V and J genes are TRBV27 and TRBJ1-6, with TRBD1 matching 7 bases. This CDR3 has 16 amino acids. Germline V gene sequence: CDR1 MNHEY, CDR2 SMNVEV (reference sequence). The V segment lost 3 bases and the J segment 4 bases; nucleotides outside the gene matches: 6. The CDR3 is CASSLTGTVYNSPLHF. The CDR3 bases are TGTGCCAGCAGTTTGACAGGGACGGTATATAATTCACCCCTCCACTTT.

This clone was counted once. The chain has TRBV2 and TRBJ2-3; TRBD2 aligns across 9 bases. The V gene's germline CDR1 is SNHLY and CDR2 FYNNEI. Trimming cost V 7 bases and J 0 bases; bases outside gene matches: 2. This CDR3 spans 14 amino acids. The CDR3 region has the DNA TGTGCCAGCAACCTAGCGGGAAGCACAGATACGCAGTATTTT. Translating gives CASNLAGSTDTQYF.